A single sample is the source of the 23 T cell receptor beta chains below, sequenced in a study of T cell repertoires in cytomegalovirus infection (dated by TCRdb to the late 2010s). TCRdb names Illumina HiSeq 1500 as the instrument used. Using fastp trimming at Q25 and MiXCR clonotype assembly, TCRdb reanalyzed the public sequencing data and kept in-frame beta chains. Identical CDR3 protein sequences are pooled into one entry, listed with their most common genes and DNA. The sample profile shows hundreds of thousands of distinct CDR3 sequences; approximately 31% of them were found once. Together, the top ten hold 13% of the sample. The treatment or condition label, as the study defines it: in vitro stimulation with specific CMV peptide epitopes to enrich CMV-specific T cells. Their target antigens are unknown. The sequenced sample was cultured CD8+ T cells from PBMCs, obtained from culture after CMV antigen stimulation. These receptors all stem from a human donor in good health (CMV status not recorded). Some clones in this sample may be carry-over from other donors' samples.

The chain combines TRBV19 with TRBJ1-1; possible D gene TRBD1, 5 bases. Germline V gene lookup returns CDR1 LNHDA and CDR2 SQIVND (reference sequence). With 6 bases removed from V and 5 bases from J, the gap between germline ends came to 16 bases. This CDR3 has 14 amino acids. The CDR3 nucleotides read TGTGCCAGTAGCGAGGCGGGGGTGGCAACTGAAGCTTTCTTT. Translated, it gives CASSEAGVATEAFF.

The rearrangement uses TRBV5-1 and TRBJ2-2; TRBD2 is a possible D gene (6 bases). The V gene lost 0 bases and the J gene lost 5 bases, with 11 bases spanning the gap. The length of the CDR3 is 15 residues. CDR1 and CDR2 from the germline V gene are SGHRS and YFSETQ. The CDR3: CASSLAGRGTGELFF. In DNA, the CDR3 is TGCGCCAGCAGCTTGGCCGGGAGAGGGACCGGGGAGCTGTTTTTT.

This clonotype was observed many times. The rearrangement links TRBV4-1 to TRBJ1-2, with D uncertain. V shed 4 bases and J shed 4 bases, with 16 bases lying between them. The germline V gene encodes CDR1 MGHRA and CDR2 YSYEKL. The CDR3 loop spans 15 amino acids. Here the CDR3 DNA reads TGCGCCAGCAGCCCTCATCTCGGGGATGGCTATGGCTACACCTTC. This translates into CASSPHLGDGYGYTF.

In DNA form, the CDR3 reads TGTGCCTGCGAGTCGGGACAGGGGTTGTCTGGAAACACCATATATTTT. Protein sequence: CACESGQGLSGNTIYF. The chain is built from TRBV7-6 and TRBJ1-3; the match to TRBD1 covers 10 bases. V lost 11 bases and J lost 1; bases outside the gene matches: 11. Germline CDR1 is SGHVS and CDR2 is FNYEAQ. The length of the CDR3 is 16 residues.

The rearrangement joins TRBV6-1 to TRBJ1-1; D unresolved. Germline V gene lookup returns CDR1 MNHNS and CDR2 SASEGT. V was trimmed by 7 bases and J by 0 bases, leaving 12 bases between them. The length of the CDR3 is 14 residues. CDR3 bases: TGTGCCAGCACCTCCTGGGTCGTGAACACTGAAGCTTTCTTT. This gives the protein CASTSWVVNTEAFF.

This clonotype was seen a handful of times. The chain joins TRBV6-8 to TRBJ2-1; D unclear. This CDR3 region has 16 residues. V lost 2 bases and J lost 8, with 19 bases in between. CDR1 and CDR2 (germline): MNHGY, SAAAGT. The CDR3 nucleotides are TGTGCCAGCAGTTACGGCCCGAACCGAGTCATCGATGAGCAGTTCTTC. It is translated as CASSYGPNRVIDEQFF.

V and J are TRBV2 and TRBJ2-1; 7 nucleotides align to TRBD1. J lost 3 bases, V lost 9 bases, and 8 bases had no gene match. The CDR3 consists of 14 residues. Germline V gene sequence: CDR1 SNHLY, CDR2 FYNNEI. The CDR3 sequence: CASKTGTVYNEQFF. For the CDR3, the DNA is TGTGCCAGTAAAACCGGGACAGTCTACAATGAGCAGTTCTTC.

This chain joins TRBV7-2 and TRBJ2-3; D unclear. Germline CDR1 reads SGHTA; CDR2 reads FQGNSA. Between the trimmed V and J ends, which lost 2 bases and 6 bases, there was a span of 9 bases. This CDR3 contains 13 residues. CDR3 protein: CASSLPAYDTQYF. The CDR3 DNA follows: TGTGCCAGCAGCTTACCAGCTTACGATACGCAGTATTTT.

This clonotype was picked up a small number of times. This chain joins TRBV6-2 or TRBV6-3 and TRBJ2-1; 12 nucleotides line up with TRBD2. This CDR3 is 19 amino acids long. V lost 3 bases to trimming and J lost 4 bases; unmatched junction nucleotides: 13. Per the germline V gene, CDR1 is MNHEY and CDR2 is SVGEGT. In nucleotides, the CDR3 is TGTGCCAGCAGTTATACCGTGGCTAGCGGGGGGGTTACGTACAATGAGCAGTTCTTC. Translated: CASSYTVASGGVTYNEQFF.

There are many counts of this clonotype. This chain uses TRBV7-2 with TRBJ2-2, with TRBD2 matching over 11 bases. Trimming removed 5 bases from V and 7 bases from J; junction bases left unmatched: 12. The CDR3 loop spans 17 amino acids. Germline V gene data show CDR1 as SGHTA and CDR2 as FQGNSA. DNA for the CDR3: TGTGCCAGCAGCGCATCTAGCGGGGGGTATCCGGGCGGGGAGCTGTTTTTT. Encoded protein: CASSASSGGYPGGELFF.

This chain uses TRBV4-1 with TRBJ2-1; no clear D. The CDR3 totals 13 residues. Germline assignment: CDR1 MGHRA and CDR2 YSYEKL. Trimming removed 1 base from V and 7 bases from J, with 8 bases in between. CDR3 in DNA: TGCGCCAGCAGCCAAGCTCCAGAGAATGAGCAGTTCTTC. Protein: CASSQAPENEQFF.

Regarding this clonotype: A much larger clone lies a single base off, so this may be a read error. The rearrangement uses TRBV7-1 and TRBJ2-2, with D possibly being TRBD2 (6 bases). TRBV7-1 is an open reading frame whose function is uncertain. The CDR3 contains 14 residues. The CDR3 DNA follows: TGTGTCAGCAGCCCCCGCGGGGCGGTCGGGGAGCTGTTTTTT. Translation gives CVSSPRGAVGELFF.

V and J are TRBV2 and TRBJ2-7; 7 nucleotides match TRBD1. Unmatched junction bases numbered 6, after V lost 3 bases and J lost 1 base. The CDR3 is 15 amino acids. The germline V gene has CDR1 SNHLY and CDR2 FYNNEI. CDR3 sequence (DNA): TGTGCCAGCAGTGAGTGGGACAGCCCATCCTACGAGCAGTACTTC. Translating gives CASSEWDSPSYEQYF.

This chain joins TRBV7-9 and TRBJ1-4; 9 positions match TRBD1. Germline V lookup: CDR1 SEHNR, CDR2 FQNEAQ (reference sequence). J gave up 0 bases and V 5 bases, and 7 bases lay outside the gene matches. The CDR3 totals 17 residues. In DNA form, the CDR3 reads TGTGCCAGCAGCCTACCGGGACAGGGTGCAACTAATGAAAAACTGTTTTTT. Translation: CASSLPGQGATNEKLFF. The full variable domain, its missing parts supplied by reference TRBV7-9 and TRBJ1-4, is DTGVSQNPRHKITKRGQNVTFRCDPISEHNRLYWYRQTLGQGPEFLTYFQNEAQLEKSRLLSDRFSAERPKGSFSTLEIQRTEQGDSAMYLCASSLPGQGATNEKLFFGSGTQLSVL.

V and J are TRBV19 and TRBJ1-1; 7 positions agree with TRBD1. V shed 8 bases, J shed 0 bases, and the junction held 9 bases outside the gene matches. The CDR3 has 15 residues. Germline CDR1 LNHDA, CDR2 SQIVND (reference sequence). The CDR3 sequence: CASVARQGMNTEAFF. The CDR3 DNA sequence: TGTGCCAGTGTTGCCAGACAGGGAATGAACACTGAAGCTTTCTTT.

This clonotype turned up a few times. The CDR3 DNA is TGTGCCACCAGTGACCGTAGCGGGGGGGCGCATGAGCAGTTCTTC. This translates into CATSDRSGGAHEQFF. The chain has TRBV24-1 and TRBJ2-1, with 11 bases that match TRBD2. Unmatched junction bases numbered 6, after V lost 4 bases and J lost 8 bases. This CDR3 has 15 residues. The germline CDR1 and CDR2 sequences are KGHDR and SFDVKD.

This clonotype has more than one count but fewer than ten. The rearrangement joins TRBV7-6 to TRBJ2-1; 7 nucleotides line up with TRBD1. The V segment lost 2 bases and the J segment 5 bases; nucleotides outside the gene matches: 3. CDR1 SGHVS and CDR2 FNYEAQ come from the germline V gene. This CDR3 comprises 14 residues. The CDR3 sequence: CASSLTGDNNEQFF. The CDR3 region has the DNA TGTGCCAGCAGCTTAACAGGGGACAACAATGAGCAGTTCTTC.

With regard to this clonotype: The junction and the germline gene differ at one end; a read error may be behind it. The rearrangement joins TRBV6-5 to TRBJ1-2; TRBD1 matches at 9 bases. The germline V gene has CDR1 MNHEY and CDR2 SVGAGI. The CDR3 length is 15 residues. CDR3 residues: CVSSTGPQGAGGYTF. CDR3 DNA: TGTGTCAGCAGTACGGGTCCACAGGGGGCAGGAGGCTACACCTTC.

This chain links TRBV29-1 with TRBJ1-1; 10 nucleotides align to TRBD1. Per the germline V gene, CDR1 is SQVTM and CDR2 is ANQGSEA. With 7 bases clipped from V and 6 bases from J, the junction kept 11 bases outside the gene matches. There are 14 residues in the CDR3. The CDR3 DNA is TGCAGCGCTGGTCCGGGACAGGGGTTCTCTGAAGCTTTCTTT. Its protein product is CSAGPGQGFSEAFF.

This clonotype occurred a few times. The chain has TRBV27 and TRBJ1-2, with no clear D. The CDR3 loop spans 13 amino acids. Per germline, CDR1 MNHEY and CDR2 SMNVEV (reference sequence). Trimming pared 3 bases from V and 5 bases from J, leaving 10 bases between. The CDR3 DNA sequence: TGTGCCAGCAGTTTCGGGCGGAGGTATGGCTACACCTTC. Protein: CASSFGRRYGYTF.

This chain connects TRBV4-3 to TRBJ1-5; D is unresolved. Trimming removed 0 bases at V and 7 bases at J, with 13 bases between. The CDR3 is 15 amino acids. The V gene's germline CDR1 is LGHNA and CDR2 YSLEER. As DNA, the CDR3 is TGCGCCAGCAGCCAAGATACGATTGACGGGCAGCCCCAGCATTTT. Amino acid sequence: CASSQDTIDGQPQHF.

This clonotype was counted between two and nine times. The chain carries TRBV9 and TRBJ2-2; D is undetermined. V shed 0 bases and J shed 5 bases, with 11 bases lying between them. This CDR3 has 15 residues. Per germline, CDR1 SGDLS and CDR2 YYNGEE. For the CDR3, the DNA is TGTGCCAGCAGCGTAGGCCCCAGCCAGACCGGGGAGCTGTTTTTT. It yields the protein CASSVGPSQTGELFF.

This clonotype came up a few times. V gene TRBV11-2 combines with J gene TRBJ2-5; tentatively, D is TRBD2 (7 bases). The germline V gene encodes CDR1 SGHAT and CDR2 FQNNGV. V was trimmed by 6 bases and J by 5 bases, leaving 22 bases between them. The CDR3 is made up of 16 amino acids. CDR3 amino acids: CASRPLGGGRRETQYF. CDR3 bases: TGTGCCAGCAGACCCTTAGGGGGGGGGCGTCGGGAGACCCAGTACTTC.